The 12 T cell receptor beta chains below come from one sample, sequenced in a study of human T cells and chemical hapten exposure. TCRdb fed the RACE reads into MiXCR, producing one record per CDR3 protein. The top ten clones hold 2.5% to 3% of a sample with about 93,000 distinct CDR3 sequences, 8.5% of them seen once. Documented time point: pre-sensitization, week 0. Described treatment: therapeutic diphenylcyclopropenone sensitization with weekly scalp DPC. The sample was whole blood, taken in connection with sensitization to the hapten diphenylcyclopropenone (DPC). These TCRs come from a man between 40 and 49 years old with alopecia areata. Some clones in this sample may be carry-over from other donors' samples.

This clonotype was observed a handful of times. J is TRBJ1-5 and V is TRBV12-3 or TRBV12-4, with D hard to call. The CDR3 sequence is 13 residues long. V dropped 4 bases and J dropped 7 bases, with 11 bases sitting between them. The CDR3 region is CASSSYGGQPQHF. CDR3 sequence (DNA): TGTGCCAGCAGTTCCTATGGCGGGCAGCCCCAGCATTTT.

This clonotype has a count of ten or more. The V and J genes are TRBV28 and TRBJ1-1, with D perhaps TRBD1 (6 bases). The germline V gene encodes CDR1 MDHEN and CDR2 SYDVKM. The CDR3 covers 15 residues. V was shortened by 2 bases and J by 1 base, with 11 bases between the two germline ends. CDR3 residues: CASSLGGLRNTEAFF. The CDR3 bases are TGTGCCAGCAGTTTAGGGGGGCTCAGGAACACTGAAGCTTTCTTT.

The CDR3 here is CATSDGPNTGELFF. The CDR3 coding sequence is TGTGCCACCAGTGACGGGCCGAACACCGGGGAGCTGTTTTTT. This chain uses TRBV24-1 with TRBJ2-2; D not resolved. The CDR3 covers 14 residues. Germline V gene lookup returns CDR1 KGHDR and CDR2 SFDVKD. Trimming left V 4 bases short and J 0 bases short, with 5 bases between.

This clonotype was picked up a small number of times. The V call is TRBV6-6, the J call TRBJ1-2, with 7 bases matching TRBD1. This CDR3 has 16 amino acids. Germline V CDR1 and CDR2: MNHNY, SVGAGI (reference sequence). V gave up 0 bases and J gave up 2 bases; unmatched junction bases: 6. This CDR3 is CASSYSTGSANYGYTF. CDR3 sequence (DNA): TGTGCCAGCAGTTACTCGACAGGGAGCGCCAACTATGGCTACACCTTC.

This chain uses TRBV5-4 with TRBJ2-5; 8 positions match TRBD2. With 0 bases clipped from V and 2 bases from J, the junction kept 9 bases outside the gene matches. Per germline, CDR1 SGHNT and CDR2 YYREEE (reference sequence). This CDR3 is 17 amino acids long. The CDR3 region has the DNA TGTGCCAGCAGCTTGGGGCTAGCGGGCCCTACACAAGAGACCCAGTACTTC. Its protein product is CASSLGLAGPTQETQYF.

The chain joins TRBV20-1 to TRBJ2-3; D possibly uses TRBD1 or TRBD2 (5 bases each). The CDR3 covers 14 residues. V was shortened by 7 bases and J by 3 bases, with 17 bases between the two germline ends. CDR1 DFQATT and CDR2 SNEGSKA come from the germline V gene (reference sequence). CDR3 sequence: CSGGYGARTDTQYF. The DNA for the CDR3 is TGCAGTGGGGGGTATGGGGCTAGGACAGATACGCAGTATTTT.

This clonotype has ten or more counts. The CDR3 DNA reads as TGTGCCAGCAGCTTGAGGTCGGCGGGGGATACGCAGTATTTT. It codes for CASSLRSAGDTQYF. This sequence joins TRBV7-3 and TRBJ2-3; TRBD2 might be the D (6 bases). Germline-derived CDR1 and CDR2 are SGHTA and FQGTGA. The CDR3 extends over 14 amino acids. V was pared by 3 bases and J by 6 bases, with 13 bases between.

This clonotype showed up just a few times. The rearrangement joins TRBV6-2 or TRBV6-3 to TRBJ2-7; D not certain. The V end lost 2 bases, the J end lost 1 base, and 12 bases lay between the germline ends. There are 15 residues in the CDR3. The V gene's germline CDR1 is MNHEY and CDR2 SVGEGT. This CDR3 is CASSYAGTHSYEQYF. The CDR3 DNA is TGTGCCAGCAGTTACGCAGGCACCCATTCCTACGAGCAGTACTTC.

The J gene is TRBJ2-2, the V gene TRBV5-4; unclear D gene. With 2 bases removed from V and 4 bases from J, the gap between germline ends came to 9 bases. The CDR3 consists of 14 residues. Germline V gives CDR1 SGHNT, CDR2 YYREEE (reference sequence). The chain's CDR3 is CASSLSQVTGELFF. Here the CDR3 DNA reads TGTGCCAGCAGCTTATCTCAAGTCACCGGGGAGCTGTTTTTT.

This clonotype was seen at least ten times. The rearrangement uses TRBV11-3 and TRBJ2-5; TRBD2 matches at 7 bases. With V trimmed by 5 bases and J by 2 bases, 11 bases remained unmatched. The CDR3 has 16 residues. Germline CDR1 SGHNT, CDR2 YENEEA. The CDR3 here is CASSPRKASGQETQYF. CDR3 sequence (DNA): TGTGCCAGCAGCCCTAGAAAGGCTAGCGGACAAGAGACCCAGTACTTC.

The CDR3 protein is CASSPRSHTQETQYF. The CDR3 DNA follows: TGCGCCAGCAGCCCGCGATCACACACACAAGAGACCCAGTACTTC. V gene TRBV5-1 combines with J gene TRBJ2-5; D unresolved. CDR3 length: 15 residues. Germline CDR1 reads SGHRS; CDR2 reads YFSETQ. The V end lost 4 bases, the J end lost 2 bases, and 15 bases lay between the germline ends.

The chain links TRBV11-2 to TRBJ2-7; 8 bases agree with TRBD2. Per the germline V gene, CDR1 is SGHAT and CDR2 is FQNNGV. The CDR3 runs 16 residues. V was clipped by 0 bases and J by 4 bases; unmatched bases: 8. As DNA, the CDR3 is TGTGCCAGCAGCTTAGATTCAATTAGCGGGACTTACGAGCAGTACGTC. Protein sequence: CASSLDSISGTYEQYV.